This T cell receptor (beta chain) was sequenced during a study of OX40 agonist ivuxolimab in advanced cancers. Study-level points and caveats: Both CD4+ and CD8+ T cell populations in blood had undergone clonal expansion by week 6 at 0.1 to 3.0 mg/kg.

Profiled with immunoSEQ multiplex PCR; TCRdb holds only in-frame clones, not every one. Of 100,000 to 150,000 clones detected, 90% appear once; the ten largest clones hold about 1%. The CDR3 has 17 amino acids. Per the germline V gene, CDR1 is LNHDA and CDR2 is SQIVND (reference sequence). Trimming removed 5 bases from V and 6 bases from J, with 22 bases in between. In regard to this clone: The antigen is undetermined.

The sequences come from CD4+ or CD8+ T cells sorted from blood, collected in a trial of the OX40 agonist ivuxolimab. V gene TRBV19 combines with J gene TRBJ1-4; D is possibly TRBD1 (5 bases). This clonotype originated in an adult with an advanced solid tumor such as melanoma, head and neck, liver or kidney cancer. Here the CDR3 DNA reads TGTGCCAGTAGTCCCTTCGCCCGACACCGAGGGGATGAAAAACTGTTTTTT. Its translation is CASSPFARHRGDEKLFF.